One sample yielded the 9 T cell receptor beta chains listed below, sequenced in a study of blood T cell repertoires in COVID-19. The method was immunoSEQ multiplex PCR; TCRdb's version includes in-frame clones alone and lacks a portion of them. Among 110,000 or so clones listed, about 88% were seen once. Sequenced: peripheral blood. The receptors originated from a woman aged 70-85 years who had recovered from COVID-19.

The chain links TRBV29-1 to TRBJ2-5; D uncertain. CDR1 SQVTM and CDR2 ANQGSEA come from the germline V gene. With 1 base removed from V and 5 bases from J, the gap between germline ends came to 11 bases. This CDR3 is 13 amino acids long. The DNA of the CDR3 is TGCAGCGTTGAAGCCCGATGGCGGGAGACCCAGTACTTC. It codes for CSVEARWRETQYF.

The rearrangement joins TRBV6-5 to TRBJ2-7, with D possibly matching TRBD2 (6 bases). Trimming left V 7 bases short and J 4 bases short, with 17 bases between. The CDR3 runs to 14 residues. The germline V gene has CDR1 MNHEY and CDR2 SVGAGI. CDR3 residues: CASKGTFTTYEQYF. CDR3 nucleotide sequence: TGTGCCAGCAAGGGGACTTTTACTACTTACGAGCAGTACTTC.

This clone was seen a few times. V is TRBV7-2 and J is TRBJ2-7; 7 positions agree with TRBD2. Trimming cost V 1 base and J 5 bases; bases outside gene matches: 5. This CDR3 comprises 14 residues. The germline gives CDR1 SGHTA, CDR2 FQGNSA. The CDR3 bases are TGTGCCAGCAGCTTAGGTCGGGAGGTCCACGAGCAGTACTTC. Amino acids: CASSLGREVHEQYF.

V usage is TRBV19 and J usage is TRBJ1-4, with 8 bases aligning to TRBD1. Losses at the gene ends were 5 bases for V and 7 bases for J; bases not matched to a gene: 9. The V gene's germline CDR1 is LNHDA and CDR2 SQIVND (reference sequence). This CDR3 region has 15 residues. This chain's CDR3 is CASSPRTGKAEKLFF. For the CDR3, the DNA is TGTGCCAGTAGTCCCCGGACAGGGAAAGCTGAAAAACTGTTTTTT. The full variable domain, in which reference TRBV19 and TRBJ1-4 provide the parts outside the CDR3, is DGGITQSPKYLFRKEGQNVTLSCEQNLNHDAMYWYRQDPGQGLRLIYYSQIVNDFQKGDIAEGYSVSREKKESFPLTVTSAQKNPTAFYLCASSPRTGKAEKLFFGSGTQLSVL.

This clone appeared once. This rearrangement joins TRBV4-1 to TRBJ2-7, with TRBD2 identical over 11 bases. Looked up from germline, CDR1 is MGHRA and CDR2 is YSYEKL. CDR3 length equals 16 residues. The trim removed 4 bases at V and 4 bases at J, leaving 9 bases unmatched. CDR3: CASSLSLAGVWYEQYF. The CDR3 region has the DNA TGCGCCAGCAGCCTCTCACTAGCGGGAGTATGGTACGAGCAGTACTTC.

The V and J genes are TRBV24-1 and TRBJ2-7; the match to TRBD1 covers 9 bases. This CDR3 has 13 amino acids. The junction had 5 bases not matched to a gene; V was cut back by 7 bases and J by 5 bases. The germline V gene has CDR1 KGHDR and CDR2 SFDVKD. The DNA for the CDR3 is TGTGCCACCAGGGACAGGGGCAGGGACGAGCAGTACTTC. Translated: CATRDRGRDEQYF.

V usage is TRBV29-1 and J usage is TRBJ2-2, with D perhaps TRBD1 (6 bases). Germline V gene lookup returns CDR1 SQVTM and CDR2 ANQGSEA. The V end lost 3 bases, the J end lost 5 bases, and 13 bases lay between the germline ends. This CDR3 is built from 14 residues. The CDR3 sequence is CSVEGHSGTGELFF. The DNA of the CDR3 is TGCAGCGTTGAGGGACACTCGGGAACCGGGGAGCTGTTTTTT.

This sequence joins TRBV19 and TRBJ1-1, with 8 bases aligning to TRBD1. J was trimmed by 4 bases and V by 7 bases; bases with no gene match: 8. The CDR3 has 14 amino acids. The germline gives CDR1 LNHDA, CDR2 SQIVND (reference sequence). The CDR3 here is CASIRTGLFTEAFF. The CDR3 region has the DNA TGTGCCAGTATCCGGACAGGGTTGTTCACTGAAGCTTTCTTT.

As DNA, the CDR3 is TGTGCCAGCAGGCCCCAAGAAGCAAAAAATGAAAAACTGTTTTTT. Its protein product is CASRPQEAKNEKLFF. This sequence joins TRBV28 and TRBJ1-4; unclear D gene. Between the trimmed V and J ends, which lost 6 bases and 5 bases, there was a span of 16 bases. Germline V gene lookup returns CDR1 MDHEN and CDR2 SYDVKM. The CDR3 is 15 amino acids.